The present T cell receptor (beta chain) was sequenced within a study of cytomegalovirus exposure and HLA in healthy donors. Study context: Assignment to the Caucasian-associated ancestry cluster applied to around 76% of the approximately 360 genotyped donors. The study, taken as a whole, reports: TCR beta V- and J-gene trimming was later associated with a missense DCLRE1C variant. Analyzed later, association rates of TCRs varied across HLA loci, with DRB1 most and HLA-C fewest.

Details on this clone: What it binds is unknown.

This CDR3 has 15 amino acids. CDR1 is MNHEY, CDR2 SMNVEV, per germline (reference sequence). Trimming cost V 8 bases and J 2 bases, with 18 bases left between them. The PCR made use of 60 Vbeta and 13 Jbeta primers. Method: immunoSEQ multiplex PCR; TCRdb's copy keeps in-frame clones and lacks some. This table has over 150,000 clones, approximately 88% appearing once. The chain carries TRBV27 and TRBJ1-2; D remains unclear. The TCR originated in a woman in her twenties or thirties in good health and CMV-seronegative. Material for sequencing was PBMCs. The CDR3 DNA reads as TGTGCCAGCCGCACCCACGGAGATCCGAACTATGGCTACACCTTC. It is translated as CASRTHGDPNYGYTF.